The clone carrying this T cell receptor beta chain turned up a few times. The antigen remains unidentified. Trimming shortened V by 8 bases and J by 0 bases, and 13 bases separated the two germline ends. CDR3 length: 15 amino acids. Looked up from germline, CDR1 is KGHDR and CDR2 is SFDVKD. This entry comes from a study of T-cell memory formation after mild COVID-19. With constant-segment primers, 5'RACE yielded cDNA libraries of TCR alpha and TCR beta that carried sample barcodes and UMIs. TCRdb analysed the 5' RACE reads with MiXCR anew, one entry per CDR3 protein. This table has about 610,000 distinct CDR3 sequences, roughly 17% appearing once. Study-wide results and limits: Some SARS-CoV-2-responding clones were already detected in memory before infection. Clones that contracted clustered mainly in CM and EM if CD4+ and in EMRA if CD8+.

The chain combines TRBV24-1 with TRBJ2-1; D perhaps matches TRBD2 (7 bases). This TCR came from an adult woman who had mild COVID-19 (a few samples of this study predate the infection). Cell type and time point are not known. Material: PBMCs or a T cell subset sorted from them (not recorded which). CDR3 region: CATKGGHSSYNEQFF. For the CDR3, the DNA is TGTGCCACCAAGGGGGGGCATAGCTCCTACAATGAGCAGTTCTTC.